The clone carrying this T cell receptor (beta chain) was seen a few times. Its antigen is undetermined. Within a library made for alpha chains, this beta chain is off target, and its count is uninformative. The data belong to a study of spatial heterogeneity in lung cancer. The sample's time point: sample taken at primary tumor resection. Between the trimmed V and J ends, which lost 2 bases and 6 bases, there was a span of 5 bases. CDR1 is MNHEY, CDR2 SVGEGT, per germline. The CDR3 spans 12 residues. Broader study findings: How many expanded intratumoral alpha and beta TCRs were present tracked the tumor mutation count, which was a count of nonsynonymous mutations.

A single record per CDR3 protein comes from TCRdb applying MiXCR to the 5' RACE reads. This table holds more than 6,500 distinct CDR3 sequences, 10% to 15% found once. This sequence joins TRBV6-2 or TRBV6-3 and TRBJ2-1; D gene uncertain. The material sequenced was lung tumor tissue, taken at surgery. The TCR comes from a male donor with early-stage non-small cell lung cancer. The CDR3 loop reads CASSYPSNEQFF. The CDR3 DNA reads as TGTGCCAGCAGTTACCCGAGCAATGAGCAGTTCTTC.